This TCR beta chain came from a study of graft-versus-host responses after intestinal transplantation. Across the study: The recipients all started with anti-thymocyte globulin induction and then took tacrolimus and steroids for around 3 years. Study-level results: The study found high graft-versus-host to host-versus-graft clonal ratios in allografts of patients with graft-donor T cell macrochimerism. The marrow of recipients harbored GvH clones, and ileum or blood showed some of them first. After transplant, early declines in HvG clones were associated with peak levels of circulating GvH clones.

Regarding this clone: Its antigen is unidentified.

Intraepithelial plus lamina propria lymphocytes were released by processing graft tissue. The repertoire was sequenced with immunoSEQ multiplex PCR; TCRdb's copy has only in-frame clones and lacks some. The sample holds 15,000 or so clones, over 70% seen once. This CDR3 spans 14 amino acids. V was pared by 4 bases and J by 0 bases, with 10 bases between. Per the germline V gene, CDR1 is SGDLS and CDR2 is YYNGEE. The receptor was derived from a human patient who received an intestinal transplant, so some T cells may come from the graft donor. The chain links TRBV9 to TRBJ1-1, with a tentative D call TRBD1 (5 bases). The sample in question was ileum tissue, obtained 14 days after transplant. The CDR3 sequence: CASSTGGMNTEAFF. CDR3 nucleotide sequence: TGTGCCAGCAGCACGGGGGGTATGAACACTGAAGCTTTCTTT.